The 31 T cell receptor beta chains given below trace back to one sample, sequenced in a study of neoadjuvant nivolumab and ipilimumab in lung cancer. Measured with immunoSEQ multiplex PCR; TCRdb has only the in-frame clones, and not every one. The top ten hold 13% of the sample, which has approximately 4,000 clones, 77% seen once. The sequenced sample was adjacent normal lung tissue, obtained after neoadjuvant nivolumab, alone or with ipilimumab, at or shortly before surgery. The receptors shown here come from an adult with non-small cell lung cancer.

CDR3 in DNA: TGTGCCAGCAGTCCAGGGCAGGGAGACGGAGCCTACGAGCAGTACGTC. The encoded protein is CASSPGQGDGAYEQYV. The V and J genes are TRBV6-7 and TRBJ2-7; the D call may be TRBD1 or TRBD2 (5 bases each). TRBV6-7 counts as an open reading frame of uncertain function. This CDR3 is 16 amino acids long. Trimming removed 5 bases at V and 2 bases at J, with 19 bases between.

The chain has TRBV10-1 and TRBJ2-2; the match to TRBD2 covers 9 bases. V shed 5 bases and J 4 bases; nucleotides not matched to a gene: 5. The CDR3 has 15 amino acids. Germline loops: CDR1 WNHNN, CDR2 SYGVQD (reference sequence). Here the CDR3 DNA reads TGCGCCAGCAGTCCCGCGGGGGGGCCCACCGGGGAGCTGTTTTTT. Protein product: CASSPAGGPTGELFF.

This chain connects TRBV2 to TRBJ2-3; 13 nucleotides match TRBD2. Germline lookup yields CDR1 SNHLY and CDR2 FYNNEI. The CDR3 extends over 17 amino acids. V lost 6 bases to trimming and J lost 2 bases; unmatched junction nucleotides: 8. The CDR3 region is CASRTGLAGVNTDTQYF. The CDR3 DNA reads TGTGCCAGCAGGACCGGACTAGCGGGGGTTAACACAGATACGCAGTATTTT. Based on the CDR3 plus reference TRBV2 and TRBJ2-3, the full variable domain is EPEVTQTPSHQVTQMGQEVILRCVPISNHLYFYWYRQILGQKVEFLVSFYNNEISEKSEIFDDQFSVERPDGSNFTLKIRSTKLEDSAMYFCASRTGLAGVNTDTQYFGPGTRLTVL.

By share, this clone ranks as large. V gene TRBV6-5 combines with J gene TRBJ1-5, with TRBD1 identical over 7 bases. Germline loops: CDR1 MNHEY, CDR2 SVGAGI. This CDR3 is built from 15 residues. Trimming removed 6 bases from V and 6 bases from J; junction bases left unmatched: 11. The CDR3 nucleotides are TGTGCCAGCAGGGAGGACAGGACTAGTCTTCAGCCCCAGCATTTT. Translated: CASREDRTSLQPQHF.

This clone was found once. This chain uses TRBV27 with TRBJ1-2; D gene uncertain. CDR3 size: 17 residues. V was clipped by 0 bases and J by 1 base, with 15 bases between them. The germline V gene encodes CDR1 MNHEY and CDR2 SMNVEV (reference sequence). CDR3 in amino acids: CASSLSVAGALNYGYTF. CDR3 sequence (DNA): TGTGCCAGCAGTTTATCGGTCGCAGGAGCCCTTAACTATGGCTACACCTTC.

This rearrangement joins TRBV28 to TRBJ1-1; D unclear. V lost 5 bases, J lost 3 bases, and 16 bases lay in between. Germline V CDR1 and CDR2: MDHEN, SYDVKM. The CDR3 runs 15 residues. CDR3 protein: CASSARGLRDTEAFF. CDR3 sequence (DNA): TGTGCCAGCAGTGCCCGAGGGCTCCGGGACACTGAAGCTTTCTTT.

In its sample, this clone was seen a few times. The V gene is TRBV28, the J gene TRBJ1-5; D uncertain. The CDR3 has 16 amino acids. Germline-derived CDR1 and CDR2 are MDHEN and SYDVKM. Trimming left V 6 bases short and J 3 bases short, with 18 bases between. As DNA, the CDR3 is TGTGCCAGCAGCCGTCTTACTAGGATTACCAATCAGCCCCAGCATTTT. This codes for CASSRLTRITNQPQHF.

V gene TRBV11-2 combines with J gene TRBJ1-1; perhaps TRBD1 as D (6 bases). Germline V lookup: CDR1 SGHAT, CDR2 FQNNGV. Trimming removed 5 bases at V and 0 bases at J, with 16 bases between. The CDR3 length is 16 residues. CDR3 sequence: CASSVATGALNTEAFF. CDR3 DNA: TGTGCCAGCAGCGTAGCGACAGGTGCTCTGAACACTGAAGCTTTCTTT.

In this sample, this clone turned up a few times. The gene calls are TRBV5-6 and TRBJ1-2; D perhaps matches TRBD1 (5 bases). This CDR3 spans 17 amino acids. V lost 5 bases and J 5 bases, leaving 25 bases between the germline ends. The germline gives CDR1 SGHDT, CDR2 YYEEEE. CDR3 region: CASSPGAGREGIYGYTF. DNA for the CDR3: TGTGCCAGCAGTCCTGGGGCTGGAAGAGAGGGGATATATGGCTACACCTTC.

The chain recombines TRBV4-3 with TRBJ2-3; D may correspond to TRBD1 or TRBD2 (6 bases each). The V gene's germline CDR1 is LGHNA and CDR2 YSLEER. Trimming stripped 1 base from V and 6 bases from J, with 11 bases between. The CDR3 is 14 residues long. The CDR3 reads CASSQGSGQDTQYF. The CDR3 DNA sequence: TGCGCCAGCAGCCAAGGTAGCGGACAGGATACGCAGTATTTT.

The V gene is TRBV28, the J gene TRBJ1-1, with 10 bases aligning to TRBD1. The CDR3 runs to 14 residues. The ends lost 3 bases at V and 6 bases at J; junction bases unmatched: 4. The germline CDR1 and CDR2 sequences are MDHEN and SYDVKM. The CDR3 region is CASSLPGTGAEAFF. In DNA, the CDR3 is TGTGCCAGCAGTTTGCCCGGGACAGGGGCTGAAGCTTTCTTT.

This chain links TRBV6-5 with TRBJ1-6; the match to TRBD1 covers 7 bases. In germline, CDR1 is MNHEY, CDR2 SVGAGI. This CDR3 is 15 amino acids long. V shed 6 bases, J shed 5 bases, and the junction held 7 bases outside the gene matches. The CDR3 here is CASRPTTGNNSPLHF. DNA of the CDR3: TGTGCCAGCAGACCCACGACAGGGAATAATTCACCCCTCCACTTT.

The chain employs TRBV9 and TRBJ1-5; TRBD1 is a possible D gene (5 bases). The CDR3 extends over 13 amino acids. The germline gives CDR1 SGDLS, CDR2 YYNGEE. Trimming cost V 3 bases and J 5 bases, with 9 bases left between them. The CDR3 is CASSDQGDQPQHF. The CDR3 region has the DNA TGTGCCAGCAGCGACCAAGGGGATCAGCCCCAGCATTTT.

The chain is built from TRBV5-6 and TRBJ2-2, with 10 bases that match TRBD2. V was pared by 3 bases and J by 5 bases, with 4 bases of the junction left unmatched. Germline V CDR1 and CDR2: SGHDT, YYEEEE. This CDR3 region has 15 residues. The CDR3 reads CASSSSGGATGELFF. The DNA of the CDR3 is TGTGCCAGCAGCTCCAGCGGGGGGGCGACCGGGGAGCTGTTTTTT.

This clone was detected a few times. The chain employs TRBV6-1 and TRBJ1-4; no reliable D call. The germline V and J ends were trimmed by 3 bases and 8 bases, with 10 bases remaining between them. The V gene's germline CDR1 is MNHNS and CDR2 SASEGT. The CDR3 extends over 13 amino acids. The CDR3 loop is CASSETLGEKLFF. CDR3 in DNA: TGTGCCAGCAGTGAGACCCTCGGGGAAAAACTGTTTTTT.

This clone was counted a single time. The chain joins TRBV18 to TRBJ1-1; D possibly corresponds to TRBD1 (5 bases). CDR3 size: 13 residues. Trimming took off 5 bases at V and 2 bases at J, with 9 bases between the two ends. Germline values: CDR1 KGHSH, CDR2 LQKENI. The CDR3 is CASSSDSNTEAFF. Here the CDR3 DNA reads TGTGCCAGCTCATCCGACAGTAACACTGAAGCTTTCTTT.

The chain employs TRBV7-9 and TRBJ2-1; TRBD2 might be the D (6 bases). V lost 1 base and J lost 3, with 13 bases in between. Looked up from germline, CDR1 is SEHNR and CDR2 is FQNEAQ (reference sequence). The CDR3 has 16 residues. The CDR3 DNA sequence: TGTGCCAGCAGCTTAGTCGACGGGGGACGCTACAATGAGCAGTTCTTC. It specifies CASSLVDGGRYNEQFF.

CDR3 residues: CASSLQGTEAFF. DNA of the CDR3: TGTGCCAGCAGCCTACAGGGCACTGAAGCTTTCTTT. The chain joins TRBV6-5 to TRBJ1-1; D possibly corresponds to TRBD1 (6 bases). The CDR3 has 12 residues. The V and J ends lost 6 bases and 4 bases respectively, with 9 bases between them. Germline values: CDR1 MNHEY, CDR2 SVGAGI.

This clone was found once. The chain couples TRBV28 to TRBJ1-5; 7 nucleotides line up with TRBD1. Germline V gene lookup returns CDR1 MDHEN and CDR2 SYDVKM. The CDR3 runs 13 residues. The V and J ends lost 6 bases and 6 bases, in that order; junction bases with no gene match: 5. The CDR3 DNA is TGTGCCAGCAGGGAGGGGGCCGGTCAGCCCCAGCATTTT. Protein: CASREGAGQPQHF.

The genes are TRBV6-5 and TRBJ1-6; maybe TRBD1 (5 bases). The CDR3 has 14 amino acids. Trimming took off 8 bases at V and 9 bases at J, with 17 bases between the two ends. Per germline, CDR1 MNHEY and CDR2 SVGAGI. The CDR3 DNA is TGTGCCAGCGGGGAACGGGGCTTAAGTTCACCCCTCCACTTT. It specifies CASGERGLSSPLHF.

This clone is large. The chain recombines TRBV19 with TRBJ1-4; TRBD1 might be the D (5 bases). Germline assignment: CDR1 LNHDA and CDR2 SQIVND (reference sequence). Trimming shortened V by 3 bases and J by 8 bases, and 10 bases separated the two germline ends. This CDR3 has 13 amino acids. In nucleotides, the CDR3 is TGTGCCAGTAGTATTGGACAACACGAAAAACTGTTTTTT. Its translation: CASSIGQHEKLFF.

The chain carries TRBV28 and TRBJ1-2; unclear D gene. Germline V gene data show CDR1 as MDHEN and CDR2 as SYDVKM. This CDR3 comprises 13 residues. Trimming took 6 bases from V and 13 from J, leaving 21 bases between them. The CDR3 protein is CASSSRTPLIGTF. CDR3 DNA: TGTGCCAGCAGCTCTAGGACTCCCTTGATCGGCACCTTC.

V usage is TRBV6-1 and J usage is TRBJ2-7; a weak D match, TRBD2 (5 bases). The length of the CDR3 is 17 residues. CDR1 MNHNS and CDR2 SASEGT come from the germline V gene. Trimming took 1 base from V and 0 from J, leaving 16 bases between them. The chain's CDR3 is CASSEVVRAVTSYEQYF. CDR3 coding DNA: TGTGCCAGCAGTGAAGTGGTTCGAGCGGTGACCTCCTACGAGCAGTACTTC.

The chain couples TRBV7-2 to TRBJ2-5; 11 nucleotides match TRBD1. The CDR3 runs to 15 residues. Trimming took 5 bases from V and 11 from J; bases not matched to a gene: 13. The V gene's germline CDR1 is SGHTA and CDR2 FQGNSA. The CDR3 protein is CASSNGTGGAREQYF. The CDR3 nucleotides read TGTGCCAGCAGCAACGGGACAGGGGGGGCTAGGGAGCAGTACTTC.

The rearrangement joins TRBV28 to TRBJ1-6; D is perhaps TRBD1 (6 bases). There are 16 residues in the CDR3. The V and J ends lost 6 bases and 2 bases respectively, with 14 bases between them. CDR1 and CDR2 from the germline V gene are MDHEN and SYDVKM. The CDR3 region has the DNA TGTGCCAGCAGCCTCGGCGGGGGCGCCTATAATTCACCCCTCCACTTT. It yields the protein CASSLGGGAYNSPLHF.

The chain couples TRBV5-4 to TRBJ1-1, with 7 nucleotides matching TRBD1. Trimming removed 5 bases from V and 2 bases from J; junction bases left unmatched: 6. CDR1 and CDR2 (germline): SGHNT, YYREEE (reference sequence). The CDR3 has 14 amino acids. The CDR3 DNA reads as TGTGCCAGCAGATCGGACAGGTTTAACACTGAAGCTTTCTTT. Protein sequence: CASRSDRFNTEAFF.

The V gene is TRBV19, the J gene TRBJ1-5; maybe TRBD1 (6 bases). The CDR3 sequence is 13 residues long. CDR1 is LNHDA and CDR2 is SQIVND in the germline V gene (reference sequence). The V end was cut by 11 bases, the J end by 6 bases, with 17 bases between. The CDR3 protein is CASENRAGQPQHF. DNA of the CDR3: TGTGCCTCAGAAAACAGGGCGGGTCAGCCCCAGCATTTT.

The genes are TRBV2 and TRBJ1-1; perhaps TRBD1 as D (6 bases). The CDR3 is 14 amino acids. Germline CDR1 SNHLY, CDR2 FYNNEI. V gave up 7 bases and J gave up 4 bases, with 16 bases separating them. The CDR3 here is CASTAVTGLTEAFF. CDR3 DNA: TGTGCCAGCACTGCTGTGACAGGCCTCACTGAAGCTTTCTTT. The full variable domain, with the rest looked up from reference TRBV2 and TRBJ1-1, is EPEVTQTPSHQVTQMGQEVILRCVPISNHLYFYWYRQILGQKVEFLVSFYNNEISEKSEIFDDQFSVERPDGSNFTLKIRSTKLEDSAMYFCASTAVTGLTEAFFGQGTRLTVV.

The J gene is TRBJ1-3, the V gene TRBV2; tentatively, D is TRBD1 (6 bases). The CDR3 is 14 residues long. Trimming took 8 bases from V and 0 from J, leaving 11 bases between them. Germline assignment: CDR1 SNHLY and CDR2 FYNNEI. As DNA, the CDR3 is TGTGCCAGCGGACAGTCCTCCTCTGGAAACACCATATATTTT. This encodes CASGQSSSGNTIYF.

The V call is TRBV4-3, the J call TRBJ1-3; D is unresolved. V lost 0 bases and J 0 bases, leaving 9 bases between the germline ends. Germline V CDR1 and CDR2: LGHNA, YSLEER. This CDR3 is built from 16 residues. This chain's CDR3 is CASSQDPYTSGNTIYF. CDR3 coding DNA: TGCGCCAGCAGCCAAGATCCTTATACCTCTGGAAACACCATATATTTT.

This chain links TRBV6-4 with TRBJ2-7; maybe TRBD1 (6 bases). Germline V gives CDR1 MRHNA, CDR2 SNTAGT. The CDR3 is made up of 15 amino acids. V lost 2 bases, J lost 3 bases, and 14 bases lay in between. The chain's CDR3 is CASSDAGGRGYEQYV. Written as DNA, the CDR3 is TGTGCCAGCAGTGACGCTGGTGGCAGGGGCTACGAGCAGTACGTC.